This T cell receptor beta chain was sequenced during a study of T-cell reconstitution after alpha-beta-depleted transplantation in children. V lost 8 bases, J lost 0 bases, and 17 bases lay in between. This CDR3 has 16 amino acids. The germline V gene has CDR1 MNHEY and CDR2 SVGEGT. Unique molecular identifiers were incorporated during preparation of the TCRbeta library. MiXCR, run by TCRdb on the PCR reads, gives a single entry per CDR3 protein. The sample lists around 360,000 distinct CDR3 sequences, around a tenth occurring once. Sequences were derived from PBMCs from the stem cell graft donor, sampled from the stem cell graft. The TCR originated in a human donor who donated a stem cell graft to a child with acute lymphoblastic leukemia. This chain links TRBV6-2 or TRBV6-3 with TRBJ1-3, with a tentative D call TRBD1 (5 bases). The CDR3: CASSLGRGPSGNTIYF. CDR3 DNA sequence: TGTGCCAGCTCTCTCGGGAGGGGACCCTCTGGAAACACCATATATTTT.